These 28 T cell receptor beta chains share one sample of origin, sequenced in a study of PD-1 blockade in classical Hodgkin lymphoma. Libraries were prepared by immunoSEQ multiplex PCR; TCRdb keeps only in-frame clonotypes and omits some of them. The table has fewer than 25,000 clones, 88% seen once. Stated time point: cycle 4 day 1 (C4D1), after more than five weeks of nivolumab. The patients all showed relapse after autologous stem cell transplantation, while their brentuximab vedotin exposure varied. Source: peripheral blood mononuclear cells (PBMCs), taken before the fourth cycle of nivolumab. These receptors were taken from a human donor with classical Hodgkin lymphoma.

The rearrangement uses TRBV6-1 and TRBJ2-2; maybe TRBD2 (6 bases). Germline V gives CDR1 MNHNS, CDR2 SASEGT. The CDR3 runs 14 residues. V lost 10 bases, J lost 3 bases, and 15 bases lay in between. The CDR3 here is CATRTGEDTGELFF. The CDR3 DNA follows: TGTGCCACTAGAACGGGGGAGGACACCGGGGAGCTGTTTTTT.

This chain joins TRBV7-9 and TRBJ2-6, with D unclear. Trimming took off 5 bases at V and 2 bases at J, with 10 bases between the two ends. The V gene's germline CDR1 is SEHNR and CDR2 FQNEAQ (reference sequence). CDR3 length: 15 amino acids. The DNA for the CDR3 is TGTGCCAGCAGCCTTAGTCCCGCTGGGGCCAACGTCCTGACTTTC. Translating it yields CASSLSPAGANVLTF. The full variable domain, rest sourced from reference TRBV7-9 and TRBJ2-6, is DTGVSQNPRHKITKRGQNVTFRCDPISEHNRLYWYRQTLGQGPEFLTYFQNEAQLEKSRLLSDRFSAERPKGSFSTLEIQRTEQGDSAMYLCASSLSPAGANVLTFGAGSRLTVL.

In the case of this clone: A junction boundary mismatches the germline segment, possibly from a read error. The chain is built from TRBV9 and TRBJ1-4; D is undetermined. The CDR3 has 13 amino acids. Germline V CDR1 and CDR2: SGDLS, YYNGEE. CDR3 sequence reads: CASSPRLNKKLFF. CDR3 DNA: TGTGCCAGCAGCCCCCGGCTTAATAAAAAACTGTTTTTT.

V gene TRBV19 combines with J gene TRBJ2-7; 8 bases match TRBD1. The CDR3 runs to 14 residues. Germline loops: CDR1 LNHDA, CDR2 SQIVND (reference sequence). Trimming took 5 bases from V and 6 from J; bases not matched to a gene: 9. The CDR3 here is CASSRQGRGREQYF. CDR3 sequence (DNA): TGTGCCAGTAGTCGGCAGGGCAGGGGGCGCGAGCAGTACTTC.

V and J are TRBV18 and TRBJ1-1; no reliable D call. The CDR3 runs 14 residues. CDR1 and CDR2 from the germline V gene are KGHSH and LQKENI. Trimming took off 2 bases at V and 3 bases at J, with 10 bases between the two ends. The CDR3 loop reads CASSPGQRDTEAFF. CDR3 DNA: TGTGCCAGCTCACCAGGGCAGCGGGACACTGAAGCTTTCTTT.

The V gene is TRBV7-5, the J gene TRBJ2-7. TRBV7-5 represents a pseudogene. The CDR3 is 11 amino acids. For the CDR3, the DNA is TGTGTCAGAAGTTCTGACTACGAGCAGTACTTC. Its protein product is CVRSSDYEQYF.

The chain recombines TRBV18 with TRBJ2-7; D unclear. The V and J ends lost 0 bases and 4 bases respectively, with 4 bases between them. This CDR3 spans 12 amino acids. The germline gives CDR1 KGHSH, CDR2 LQKENI. CDR3 amino acids: CASSPPVYEQYF. The CDR3 DNA sequence: TGTGCCAGCTCACCACCCGTTTACGAGCAGTACTTC.

The chain is built from TRBV30 and TRBJ1-1; a weak D match, TRBD1 (5 bases). The CDR3 totals 13 residues. Germline loops: CDR1 GTSNPN, CDR2 SVGIG (reference sequence). Between the trimmed V and J ends, which lost 3 bases and 1 base, there was a span of 9 bases. CDR3: CAWSVGGNTEAFF. The CDR3 nucleotides read TGTGCCTGGAGCGTGGGGGGGAACACTGAAGCTTTCTTT.

The rearrangement links TRBV19 to TRBJ2-7, with TRBD1 matching 9 bases. CDR3 length equals 16 residues. Germline V gene sequence: CDR1 LNHDA, CDR2 SQIVND (reference sequence). Trimming cost V 6 bases and J 2 bases; bases outside gene matches: 11. Here the CDR3 reads CASRGPGTGNPYEQYF. CDR3 sequence (DNA): TGTGCCAGTAGGGGACCCGGGACAGGGAACCCCTACGAGCAGTACTTC. Complete variable domain (other parts from reference TRBV19 and TRBJ2-7): DGGITQSPKYLFRKEGQNVTLSCEQNLNHDAMYWYRQDPGQGLRLIYYSQIVNDFQKGDIAEGYSVSREKKESFPLTVTSAQKNPTAFYLCASRGPGTGNPYEQYFGPGTRLTVT.

The chain has TRBV28 and TRBJ1-2, with D maybe TRBD1 (5 bases). Germline V gives CDR1 MDHEN, CDR2 SYDVKM. CDR3 length: 16 residues. V was trimmed by 5 bases and J by 2 bases, leaving 18 bases between them. The CDR3 DNA follows: TGTGCCAGCAGTCCCGCCGGGGGAGAGTCCAACTATGGCTACACCTTC. Translated: CASSPAGGESNYGYTF.

The chain links TRBV19 to TRBJ2-3; D perhaps matches TRBD2 (6 bases). CDR1 and CDR2 from the germline V gene are LNHDA and SQIVND (reference sequence). This CDR3 spans 15 amino acids. V gave up 3 bases and J gave up 1 base, with 11 bases separating them. The CDR3 spells CASSIAWEGTDTQYF. Here the CDR3 DNA reads TGTGCCAGTAGTATCGCGTGGGAGGGCACAGATACGCAGTATTTT.

J is TRBJ2-7 and V is TRBV6-1, with TRBD1 matching over 7 bases. Germline values: CDR1 MNHNS, CDR2 SASEGT. V was clipped by 3 bases and J by 2 bases; unmatched bases: 4. The CDR3 loop spans 14 amino acids. CDR3 in DNA: TGTGCCAGCAGTGATGACAGGGCGACCTACGAGCAGTACTTC. It translates to CASSDDRATYEQYF.

The chain is built from TRBV19 and TRBJ1-3; the D is unclear. Germline CDR1 LNHDA, CDR2 SQIVND (reference sequence). This CDR3 has 14 residues. Trimming stripped 4 bases from V and 5 bases from J, with 12 bases between. The DNA for the CDR3 is TGTGCCAGTAGTACCCGCGTTGGTAGAAACACCATATATTTT. It codes for CASSTRVGRNTIYF.

The rearrangement joins TRBV11-3 to TRBJ2-3, with a possible D match to TRBD1 (5 bases). The CDR3 has 15 amino acids. Germline-derived CDR1 and CDR2 are SGHNT and YENEEA. Trimming pared 5 bases from V and 1 base from J, leaving 13 bases between. CDR3 nucleotides: TGTGCCAGCAGCGGTCGCAGGGCCGGCACAGATACGCAGTATTTT. Encoded protein: CASSGRRAGTDTQYF.

The gene calls are TRBV4-2 and TRBJ1-3, with no clear D. Trimming took 4 bases from V and 4 from J, leaving 17 bases between them. The CDR3 sequence is 16 residues long. The germline V gene encodes CDR1 LGHNA and CDR2 YNFKEQ. CDR3 DNA sequence: TGTGCCAGCAGCCTCCGGACTGACTTCCAAGGAAACACCATATATTTT. Protein sequence: CASSLRTDFQGNTIYF.

The chain combines TRBV11-2 with TRBJ2-7; maybe TRBD2 (6 bases). The V end lost 6 bases, the J end lost 3 bases, and 18 bases lay between the germline ends. The CDR3 spans 15 residues. CDR1 and CDR2 (germline): SGHAT, FQNNGV. CDR3 loop: CASSFRRGGYYEQYF. CDR3 nucleotide sequence: TGTGCCAGCAGTTTTAGGAGGGGCGGCTACTACGAGCAGTACTTC. Looking up the rest from reference TRBV11-2 and TRBJ2-7 gives the full variable domain: EAGVAQSPRYKIIEKRQSVAFWCNPISGHATLYWYQQILGQGPKLLIQFQNNGVVDDSQLPKDRFSAERLKGVDSTLKIQPAKLEDSAVYLCASSFRRGGYYEQYFGPGTRLTVT.

V gene TRBV6-5 combines with J gene TRBJ1-2; TRBD1 is a possible D gene (5 bases). The CDR3 runs 14 residues. CDR1 is MNHEY and CDR2 is SVGAGI in the germline V gene. V lost 4 bases to trimming and J lost 6 bases, with 15 bases between them. CDR3 region: CASSFATDNNGYTF. The CDR3 DNA reads as TGTGCCAGCAGTTTCGCGACAGATAATAATGGCTACACCTTC.

The chain carries TRBV7-9 and TRBJ2-5, with 9 nucleotides matching TRBD2. Germline trimming cut 3 bases from V and 1 base from J; bases unmatched to any gene: 6. This CDR3 contains 16 residues. Per the germline V gene, CDR1 is SEHNR and CDR2 is FQNEAQ (reference sequence). Written as DNA, the CDR3 is TGTGCCAGCAGCTTCGGAGCGGGGGGCTCCCAAGAGACCCAGTACTTC. Residues: CASSFGAGGSQETQYF.

V is TRBV13 and J is TRBJ2-1; 9 nucleotides align to TRBD1. The length of the CDR3 is 15 residues. Losses at the gene ends were 4 bases for V and 9 bases for J; bases not matched to a gene: 10. The germline CDR1 and CDR2 sequences are PRHDT and FYEKMQ (reference sequence). The CDR3, as DNA: TGTGCCAGCAGCTCGTACCGGGACAGGGATGCTGAGCAGTTCTTC. Translated, it gives CASSSYRDRDAEQFF.

The chain carries TRBV5-1 and TRBJ1-3; D call uncertain. Deletions cut 5 bases from V and 4 bases from J, with 16 bases between. The CDR3 consists of 15 residues. Per the germline V gene, CDR1 is SGHRS and CDR2 is YFSETQ. CDR3 nucleotides: TGCGCCAGCAGGACGGGTTCCCCGTCGGGAAACACCATATATTTT. Its translation is CASRTGSPSGNTIYF.

V and J are TRBV4-2 and TRBJ2-2; TRBD2 aligns across 9 bases. The length of the CDR3 is 20 residues. Per germline, CDR1 LGHNA and CDR2 YNFKEQ. Trimming removed 0 bases from V and 6 bases from J; junction bases left unmatched: 17. The CDR3 spells CASSQEVLRGGLLVPGELFF. The DNA of the CDR3 is TGTGCCAGCAGCCAAGAAGTTTTGCGGGGGGGCCTTTTGGTACCCGGGGAGCTGTTTTTT.

The V and J genes are TRBV19 and TRBJ2-5, with 10 bases that match TRBD2. V gave up 8 bases and J gave up 4 bases; unmatched junction bases: 13. Germline-derived CDR1 and CDR2 are LNHDA and SQIVND (reference sequence). The CDR3 covers 16 residues. The CDR3 loop reads CASSSVIAGGGETQYF. Here the CDR3 DNA reads TGTGCCAGTTCCTCGGTAATAGCGGGAGGAGGAGAGACCCAGTACTTC.

The CDR3 protein is CASSGTGGPSYEQYF. Here the CDR3 DNA reads TGTGCCAGCAGTGGAACAGGGGGCCCCTCCTACGAGCAGTACTTC. The J gene is TRBJ2-7, the V gene TRBV6-1; the match to TRBD1 covers 9 bases. The CDR3 runs 15 residues. Germline V CDR1 and CDR2: MNHNS, SASEGT. The trim removed 4 bases at V and 0 bases at J, leaving 4 bases unmatched.

This sequence joins TRBV6-4 and TRBJ2-7; D remains ambiguous. Germline V gene lookup returns CDR1 MRHNA and CDR2 SNTAGT. This CDR3 is 14 amino acids long. V was trimmed by 2 bases and J by 0 bases, leaving 8 bases between them. The CDR3 nucleotides are TGTGCCAGCAGTGACCTTGTCCACTCCTACGAGCAGTACTTC. It translates to CASSDLVHSYEQYF.

This chain connects TRBV6-1 to TRBJ1-2, with TRBD1 as a possible D gene (5 bases). The germline V gene has CDR1 MNHNS and CDR2 SASEGT. The V end was cut by 4 bases, the J end by 4 bases, with 10 bases between. The CDR3 runs 13 residues. In DNA form, the CDR3 reads TGTGCCAGCAGTGTTGACAGCCGCTATGGCTACACCTTC. Amino acid sequence: CASSVDSRYGYTF.

The chain employs TRBV6-1 and TRBJ2-1; a possible D gene is TRBD2 (5 bases). This CDR3 region has 13 residues. V was shortened by 8 bases and J by 10 bases, with 18 bases between the two germline ends. Germline CDR1 and CDR2: MNHNS and SASEGT. The CDR3 here is CASLQLPPSEQFF. The CDR3 DNA is TGTGCCAGCTTACAGCTACCCCCTAGCGAGCAGTTCTTC.

The gene calls are TRBV6-5 and TRBJ2-2; D is ambiguous. Germline CDR1 MNHEY, CDR2 SVGAGI. The CDR3 is made up of 12 amino acids. Trimming left V 2 bases short and J 4 bases short, with 2 bases between. The CDR3 coding sequence is TGTGCCAGCAGTTACGCCACCGGGGAGCTGTTTTTT. Its protein is CASSYATGELFF.

The chain uses TRBV9 and TRBJ1-2, with D hard to call. Germline V gene data show CDR1 as SGDLS and CDR2 as YYNGEE. V shed 0 bases and J shed 1 base, with 4 bases lying between them. CDR3 length: 13 amino acids. The CDR3 loop is CASSVDVNYGYTF. Written as DNA, the CDR3 is TGTGCCAGCAGCGTAGATGTTAACTATGGCTACACCTTC.